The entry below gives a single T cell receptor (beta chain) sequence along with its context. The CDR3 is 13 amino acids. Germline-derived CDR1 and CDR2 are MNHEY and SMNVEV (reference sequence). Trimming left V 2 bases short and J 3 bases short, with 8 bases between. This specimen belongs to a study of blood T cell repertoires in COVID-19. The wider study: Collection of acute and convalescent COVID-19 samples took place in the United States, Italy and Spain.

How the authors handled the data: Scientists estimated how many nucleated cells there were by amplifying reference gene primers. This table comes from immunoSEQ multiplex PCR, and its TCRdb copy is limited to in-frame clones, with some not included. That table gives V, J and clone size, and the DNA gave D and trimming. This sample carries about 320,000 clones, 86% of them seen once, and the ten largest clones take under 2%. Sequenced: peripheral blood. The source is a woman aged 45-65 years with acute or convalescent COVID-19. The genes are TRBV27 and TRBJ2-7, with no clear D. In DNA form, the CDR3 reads TGTGCCAGCAGTTTAATACCGAGCTACGAGCAGTACTTC. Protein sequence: CASSLIPSYEQYF.